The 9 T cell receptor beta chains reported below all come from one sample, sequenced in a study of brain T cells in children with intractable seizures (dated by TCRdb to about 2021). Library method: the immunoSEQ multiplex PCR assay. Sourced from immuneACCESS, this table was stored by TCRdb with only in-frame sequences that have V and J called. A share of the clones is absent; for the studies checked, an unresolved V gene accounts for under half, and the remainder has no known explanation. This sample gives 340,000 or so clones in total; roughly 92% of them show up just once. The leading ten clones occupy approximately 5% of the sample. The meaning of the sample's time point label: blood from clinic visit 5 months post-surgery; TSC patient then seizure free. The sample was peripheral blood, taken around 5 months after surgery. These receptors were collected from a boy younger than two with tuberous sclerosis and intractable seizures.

The CDR3 nucleotides read TGTGCCAGCAGTTCAGGGCGGCTCTATGGCTACACCTTC. This gives the protein CASSSGRLYGYTF. This chain links TRBV12-3 or TRBV12-4 with TRBJ1-2; D may be TRBD1 (5 bases). CDR3 length: 13 residues. V was trimmed by 4 bases and J by 4 bases, leaving 10 bases between them.

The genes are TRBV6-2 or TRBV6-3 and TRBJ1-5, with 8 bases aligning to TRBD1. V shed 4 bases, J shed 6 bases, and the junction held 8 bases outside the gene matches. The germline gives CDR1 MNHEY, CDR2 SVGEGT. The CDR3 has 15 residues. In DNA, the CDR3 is TGTGCCAGCAGTTCACGACAGGGGCGCGGTCAGCCCCAGCATTTT. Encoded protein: CASSSRQGRGQPQHF.

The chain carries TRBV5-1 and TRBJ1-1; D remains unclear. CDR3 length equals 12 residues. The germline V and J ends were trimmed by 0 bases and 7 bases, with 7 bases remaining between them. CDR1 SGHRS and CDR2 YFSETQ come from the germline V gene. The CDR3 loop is CASSLGENEAFF. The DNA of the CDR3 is TGCGCCAGCAGCTTGGGGGAGAATGAAGCTTTCTTT.

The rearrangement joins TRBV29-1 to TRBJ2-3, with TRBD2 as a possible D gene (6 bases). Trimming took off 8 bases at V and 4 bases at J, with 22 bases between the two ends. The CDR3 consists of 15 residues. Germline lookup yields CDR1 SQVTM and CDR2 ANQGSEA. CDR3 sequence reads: CSPGKLAGGADTQYF. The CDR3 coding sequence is TGCAGCCCCGGGAAACTAGCCGGAGGGGCAGATACGCAGTATTTT.

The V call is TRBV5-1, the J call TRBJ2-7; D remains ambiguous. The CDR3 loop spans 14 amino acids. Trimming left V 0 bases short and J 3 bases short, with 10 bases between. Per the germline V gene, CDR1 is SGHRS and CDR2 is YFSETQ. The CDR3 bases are TGCGCCAGCAGCTTGGAGGTTTTTTTCTACGAGCAGTACTTC. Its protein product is CASSLEVFFYEQYF. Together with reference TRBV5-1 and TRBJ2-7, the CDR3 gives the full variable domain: KAGVTQTPRYLIKTRGQQVTLSCSPISGHRSVSWYQQTPGQGLQFLFEYFSETQRNKGNFPGRFSGRQFSNSRSEMNVSTLELGDSALYLCASSLEVFFYEQYFGPGTRLTVT.

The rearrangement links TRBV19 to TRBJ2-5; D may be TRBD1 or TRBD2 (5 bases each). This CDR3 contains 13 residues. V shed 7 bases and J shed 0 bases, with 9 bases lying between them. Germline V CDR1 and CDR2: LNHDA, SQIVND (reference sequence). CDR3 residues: CASIGTDQETQYF. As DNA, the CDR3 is TGTGCCAGTATAGGGACGGACCAAGAGACCCAGTACTTC.

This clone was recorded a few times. DNA for the CDR3: TGTGCCAGCAGCGCAGTTGTCAGAAACACCATATATTTT. Its translation: CASSAVVRNTIYF. The V call is TRBV7-9, the J call TRBJ1-3; D remains ambiguous. The germline CDR1 and CDR2 sequences are SEHNR and FQNEAQ (reference sequence). The V end lost 5 bases, the J end lost 5 bases, and 10 bases lay between the germline ends. This CDR3 has 13 amino acids.

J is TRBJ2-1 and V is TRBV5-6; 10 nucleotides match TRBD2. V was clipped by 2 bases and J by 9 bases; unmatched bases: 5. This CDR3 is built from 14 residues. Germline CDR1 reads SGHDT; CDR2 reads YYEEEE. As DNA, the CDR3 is TGTGCCAGCAGCTTAGCGGGAGGGCCGGGTGAGCAGTTCTTC. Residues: CASSLAGGPGEQFF. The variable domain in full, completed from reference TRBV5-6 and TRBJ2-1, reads DAGVTQSPTHLIKTRGQQVTLRCSPKSGHDTVSWYQQALGQGPQFIFQYYEEEERQRGNFPDRFSGHQFPNYSSELNVNALLLGDSALYLCASSLAGGPGEQFFGPGTRLTVL.

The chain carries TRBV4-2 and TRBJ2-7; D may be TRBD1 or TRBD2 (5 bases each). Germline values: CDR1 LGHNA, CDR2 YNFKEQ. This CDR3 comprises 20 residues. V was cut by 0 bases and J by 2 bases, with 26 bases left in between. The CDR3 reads CASSQDLGVGPLLGAYEQYF. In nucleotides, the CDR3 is TGTGCCAGCAGCCAAGATCTGGGGGTCGGTCCCCTTTTGGGGGCCTACGAGCAGTACTTC.